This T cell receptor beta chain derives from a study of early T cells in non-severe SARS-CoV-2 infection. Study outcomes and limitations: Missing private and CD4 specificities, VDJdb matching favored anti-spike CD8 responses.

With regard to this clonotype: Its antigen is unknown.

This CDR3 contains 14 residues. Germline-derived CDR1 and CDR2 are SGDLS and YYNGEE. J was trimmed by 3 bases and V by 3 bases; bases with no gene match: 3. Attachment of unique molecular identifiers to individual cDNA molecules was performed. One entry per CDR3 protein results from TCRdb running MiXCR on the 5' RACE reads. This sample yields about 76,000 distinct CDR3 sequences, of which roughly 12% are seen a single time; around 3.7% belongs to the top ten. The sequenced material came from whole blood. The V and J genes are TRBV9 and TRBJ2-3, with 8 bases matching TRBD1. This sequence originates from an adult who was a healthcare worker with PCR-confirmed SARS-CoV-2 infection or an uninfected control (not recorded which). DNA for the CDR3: TGTGCCAGCAGCGCCAGACAGGGGACAGATACGCAGTATTTT. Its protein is CASSARQGTDTQYF.